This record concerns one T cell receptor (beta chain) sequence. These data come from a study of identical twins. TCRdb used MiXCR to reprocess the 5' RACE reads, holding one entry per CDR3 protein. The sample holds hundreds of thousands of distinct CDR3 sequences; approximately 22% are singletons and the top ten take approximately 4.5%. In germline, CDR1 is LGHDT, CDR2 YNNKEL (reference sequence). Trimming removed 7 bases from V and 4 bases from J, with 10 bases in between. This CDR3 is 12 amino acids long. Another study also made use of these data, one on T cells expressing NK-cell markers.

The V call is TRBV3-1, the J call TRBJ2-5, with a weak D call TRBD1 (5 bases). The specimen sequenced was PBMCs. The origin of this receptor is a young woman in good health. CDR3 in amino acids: CASNQGPETQYF. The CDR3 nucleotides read TGTGCCAGCAATCAGGGTCCAGAGACCCAGTACTTC.